The 22 T cell receptor beta chains below all came from one sample that was sequenced in a study of T cell responses to AZD1222 COVID-19 vaccine. Data came from immunoSEQ multiplex PCR; TCRdb stores just in-frame clones and leaves some out. The profile shows about 160,000 clones, approximately 90% of them singletons. The sample in question was peripheral blood, obtained on day 0 of AZD1222 vaccination. Receptors were obtained from an adult in good health.

The J gene is TRBJ2-1, the V gene TRBV12-3 or TRBV12-4; D is ambiguous. The CDR3 totals 12 residues. The V gene lost 5 bases and the J gene lost 10 bases, with 12 bases spanning the gap. The CDR3 DNA follows: TGTGCCAGCAGTACCCCCCGTGGGGAGCAGTTCTTC. Protein product: CASSTPRGEQFF.

V and J are TRBV28 and TRBJ1-6; D is possibly TRBD1 (6 bases). Between the trimmed V and J ends, which lost 8 bases and 7 bases, there was a span of 12 bases. This CDR3 is built from 13 residues. CDR1 is MDHEN, CDR2 SYDVKM, per germline. DNA of the CDR3: TGTGCCAGCGGAACAGGGTTGAATTCACCCCTCCACTTT. Amino acid sequence: CASGTGLNSPLHF.

The chain couples TRBV3-1 (or the pseudogene TRBV3-2) to TRBJ1-1, with D unresolved. Germline V gene lookup returns CDR1 LGHDT and CDR2 YNNKEL (reference sequence). CDR3 length: 14 residues. The V end was cut by 4 bases, the J end by 5 bases, with 14 bases between. This chain's CDR3 is CASSRFPGTTEAFF. Written as DNA, the CDR3 is TGTGCCAGCAGCCGCTTTCCGGGTACTACTGAAGCTTTCTTT.

This sequence joins TRBV2 and TRBJ2-4; D might be TRBD1 (7 bases). This CDR3 contains 16 residues. Germline V gene lookup returns CDR1 SNHLY and CDR2 FYNNEI. V lost 6 bases and J 5 bases, leaving 20 bases between the germline ends. The CDR3 DNA is TGTGCCAGCAGAGGGACAGCCCTTGGGGGGCAAAACATTCAGTACTTC. The encoded protein is CASRGTALGGQNIQYF.

J is TRBJ2-1 and V is TRBV5-8, with 7 bases that match TRBD1. The CDR3 sequence is 16 residues long. The germline CDR1 and CDR2 sequences are SGHTS and YDEGEE. V shed 0 bases, J shed 1 base, and the junction held 4 bases outside the gene matches. In DNA form, the CDR3 reads TGTGCCAGCAGCTTGGGCGACAGGGTATCCTACAATGAGCAGTTCTTC. Protein product: CASSLGDRVSYNEQFF.

This chain's CDR3 is CASSRGQGDEKLFF. CDR3 bases: TGTGCCAGTAGCCGGGGACAGGGAGATGAAAAACTGTTTTTT. The chain joins TRBV19 to TRBJ1-4, with 9 bases that match TRBD1. V dropped 6 bases and J dropped 6; count of bases not matched to a gene: 5. Per germline, CDR1 LNHDA and CDR2 SQIVND (reference sequence). The CDR3 sequence is 14 residues long.

The genes are TRBV9 and TRBJ1-1; no clear D gene. Germline CDR1 is SGDLS and CDR2 is YYNGEE. This CDR3 region has 14 residues. The V end lost 0 bases, the J end lost 2 bases, and 8 bases lay between the germline ends. This CDR3 reads CASSVGAGNTEAFF. In nucleotides, the CDR3 is TGTGCCAGCAGCGTAGGGGCAGGAAACACTGAAGCTTTCTTT.

The CDR3 reads CASSTLSQPQHF. CDR3 coding DNA: TGTGCCAGCAGTACCCTATCCCAGCCCCAGCATTTT. The chain combines TRBV27 with TRBJ1-5; no reliable D call. The germline gives CDR1 MNHEY, CDR2 SMNVEV (reference sequence). V lost 5 bases, J lost 7 bases, and 9 bases lay in between. The CDR3 has 12 amino acids.

The rearrangement links TRBV6-6 to TRBJ1-1; D is undetermined. Germline V gives CDR1 MNHNY, CDR2 SVGAGI (reference sequence). Trimming stripped 8 bases from V and 0 bases from J, with 13 bases between. The CDR3 length is 14 residues. The CDR3 protein is CASSLGGVNTEAFF. The CDR3 bases are TGTGCCAGCTCCCTGGGCGGAGTGAACACTGAAGCTTTCTTT.

The chain is built from TRBV4-3 and TRBJ2-7, with TRBD2 matching 7 bases. The CDR3 spans 13 residues. V dropped 4 bases and J dropped 6; count of bases not matched to a gene: 6. The germline V gene has CDR1 LGHNA and CDR2 YSLEER. The CDR3 bases are TGCGCCAGCAGCCTCGACCGCGGGGGCGAGCAGTACTTC. It encodes CASSLDRGGEQYF.

The chain employs TRBV28 and TRBJ2-3, with D possibly matching TRBD1 (5 bases). The CDR3 extends over 16 amino acids. Germline V CDR1 and CDR2: MDHEN, SYDVKM. Trimming shortened V by 3 bases and J by 0 bases, and 13 bases separated the two germline ends. CDR3 coding DNA: TGTGCCAGCAGTTTCATATTCAGGGCTAGCACAGATACGCAGTATTTT. Its translation: CASSFIFRASTDTQYF.

CDR3 loop: CASRQGRTGYNEQFF. DNA for the CDR3: TGTGCCAGCAGACAGGGGAGAACGGGGTACAATGAGCAGTTCTTC. V usage is TRBV7-8 and J usage is TRBJ2-1; 7 nucleotides agree with TRBD1. The J segment lost 4 bases and the V segment lost 6 bases, leaving 9 bases of the junction unmatched. Germline assignment: CDR1 SGHVS and CDR2 FQNEAQ. This CDR3 comprises 15 residues.

This chain joins TRBV19 and TRBJ2-1; maybe TRBD1 (6 bases). V lost 5 bases and J 4 bases, leaving 12 bases between the germline ends. Looked up from germline, CDR1 is LNHDA and CDR2 is SQIVND (reference sequence). The CDR3 length is 14 residues. The CDR3 sequence: CASSGGHFYNEQFF. CDR3 bases: TGTGCCAGTAGTGGGGGACACTTTTACAATGAGCAGTTCTTC. Filled out from reference TRBV19 and TRBJ2-1, the complete variable domain reads DGGITQSPKYLFRKEGQNVTLSCEQNLNHDAMYWYRQDPGQGLRLIYYSQIVNDFQKGDIAEGYSVSREKKESFPLTVTSAQKNPTAFYLCASSGGHFYNEQFFGPGTRLTVL.

The rearrangement joins TRBV28 to TRBJ1-6, with TRBD1 identical over 7 bases. Germline V gives CDR1 MDHEN, CDR2 SYDVKM. Trimming took 5 bases from V and 3 from J; bases not matched to a gene: 1. CDR3 length: 14 amino acids. CDR3 region: CASSGDSYNSPLHF. The CDR3 DNA sequence: TGTGCCAGCAGTGGGGACAGCTATAATTCACCCCTCCACTTT.

CDR3 nucleotide sequence: TGTGCCAGCAGCATGGACTCGAGCTCCTACGAGCAGTACTTC. It is translated as CASSMDSSSYEQYF. This sequence joins TRBV7-2 and TRBJ2-7, with a tentative D call TRBD2 (5 bases). The CDR3 runs to 14 residues. Germline loops: CDR1 SGHTA, CDR2 FQGNSA. V was clipped by 5 bases and J by 0 bases, with 11 bases between them. Complete variable domain (other parts from reference TRBV7-2 and TRBJ2-7): GAGVSQSPSNKVTEKGKDVELRCDPISGHTALYWYRQSLGQGLEFLIYFQGNSAPDKSGLPSDRFSAERTGGSVSTLTIQRTQQEDSAVYLCASSMDSSSYEQYFGPGTRLTVT.

The V gene is TRBV18, the J gene TRBJ1-2; D not resolved. The CDR3 is 14 residues long. The V and J ends lost 2 bases and 2 bases respectively, with 9 bases between them. Germline V gene sequence: CDR1 KGHSH, CDR2 LQKENI. CDR3 DNA: TGTGCCAGCTCACCAAAGGACGGCAACTATGGCTACACCTTC. It translates to CASSPKDGNYGYTF.

V gene TRBV9 combines with J gene TRBJ2-3; D gene unclear. The CDR3 is 13 amino acids. V lost 3 bases to trimming and J lost 0 bases, with 5 bases between them. Germline loops: CDR1 SGDLS, CDR2 YYNGEE. The CDR3 region is CASSGPSTDTQYF. For the CDR3, the DNA is TGTGCCAGCAGCGGCCCTAGCACAGATACGCAGTATTTT.

The V call is TRBV28, the J call TRBJ1-5, with TRBD1 matching 8 bases. The CDR3 is 14 amino acids. Germline V gene sequence: CDR1 MDHEN, CDR2 SYDVKM. V was pared by 4 bases and J by 6 bases, with 5 bases of the junction left unmatched. The CDR3 is CASSSGGLFQPQHF. CDR3 coding DNA: TGTGCCAGCAGTTCAGGGGGCCTTTTTCAGCCCCAGCATTTT.

V gene TRBV10-3 combines with J gene TRBJ2-3; D may be TRBD1 (6 bases). V gave up 5 bases and J gave up 3 bases, with 24 bases separating them. CDR3 size: 18 residues. CDR1 ENHRY and CDR2 SYGVKD come from the germline V gene. This chain's CDR3 is CAISTSPRGASRTDTQYF. The CDR3, as DNA: TGTGCCATCAGTACCTCCCCCAGGGGAGCGTCAAGGACAGATACGCAGTATTTT.

This clone turned up a few times. The chain joins TRBV7-9 to TRBJ1-2; D gene uncertain. The germline gives CDR1 SEHNR, CDR2 FQNEAQ (reference sequence). V was cut by 1 base and J by 2 bases, with 11 bases left in between. The CDR3 consists of 15 residues. CDR3 region: CASSLVEGSNYGYTF. CDR3 DNA: TGTGCCAGCAGCTTAGTGGAGGGATCAAACTATGGCTACACCTTC.

V and J are TRBV6-4 and TRBJ2-1, with D perhaps matching TRBD1 (5 bases). The ends were cut back, 4 bases at V and 7 bases at J, with 14 bases in the middle. From germline, CDR1 is MRHNA and CDR2 SNTAGT. This CDR3 has 14 residues. The CDR3 loop reads CASSVGQSGNEQFF. The CDR3 DNA reads TGTGCCAGCAGTGTCGGACAATCAGGGAATGAGCAGTTCTTC.

This chain joins TRBV19 and TRBJ1-5; D possibly corresponds to TRBD1 (5 bases). This CDR3 has 16 residues. V was shortened by 7 bases and J by 7 bases, with 23 bases between the two germline ends. Germline CDR1 reads LNHDA; CDR2 reads SQIVND (reference sequence). CDR3 loop: CASTPQSGGGSQPQHF. The CDR3 nucleotides are TGTGCCAGTACCCCACAGAGCGGGGGGGGTAGCCAGCCCCAGCATTTT.